The rows below give T cell receptor beta chains drawn from one sample of a study of blood T cell repertoires in COVID-19. Clones were sequenced by immunoSEQ multiplex PCR, and TCRdb holds only the in-frame ones, with some missing. This repertoire shows approximately 110,000 clones, roughly 81% found once; its top ten account for roughly 1.4%. Material for sequencing was peripheral blood. Receptors originate from a man aged 40-49 years with acute or convalescent COVID-19. The CDR3 runs from the conserved cysteine through the conserved F or W. The D gene is left open where the match is weak. Not all rows give a size; the values are once, few, many and, for expanded clones, a class.

v_gene,abundance,j_gene,d_gene,CDR3aa,CDR3nt
TRBV18,.,TRBJ2-3,.,CASSPARGARKDTQYF,TGTGCCAGCTCACCAGCCCGGGGGGCGCGTAAAGATACGCAGTATTTT
TRBV9,.,TRBJ2-1,TRBD2,CASSVASGTSGYNEQFF,TGTGCCAGCAGCGTAGCCTCCGGGACTAGCGGATACAATGAGCAGTTCTTC
TRBV18,.,TRBJ2-7,.,CASSPSGSSYEQYF,TGTGCCAGCTCACCTAGCGGAAGCTCCTACGAGCAGTACTTC
TRBV6-2/TRBV6-3,.,TRBJ2-7,TRBD1,CASSPESKNRGFTYEQYF,TGTGCCAGCAGTCCAGAATCCAAAAACAGGGGGTTCACCTACGAGCAGTACTTC
TRBV7-2,few,TRBJ2-7,TRBD1,CASSLGGQGAYEQYF,TGTGCCAGCAGCTTAGGGGGACAGGGCGCCTACGAGCAGTACTTC
TRBV19,.,TRBJ2-7,.,CASSPSMAVSEQYF,TGTGCCAGTAGCCCTTCGATGGCCGTCAGCGAGCAGTACTTC
TRBV15,.,TRBJ2-1,.,CATSGGRRGPDNEQFF,TGTGCCACCAGCGGAGGGCGGAGAGGGCCAGACAATGAGCAGTTCTTC
TRBV27,once,TRBJ1-5,TRBD1,CASSSQGAQQPQHF,TGTGCCAGCAGTTCGCAGGGGGCGCAACAGCCCCAGCATTTT
TRBV2,.,TRBJ2-5,.,CASTPETWETQYF,TGTGCCAGCACCCCTGAGACTTGGGAGACCCAGTACTTC
TRBV7-8,.,TRBJ1-5,TRBD1,CASSLSTGGAGNQPQHF,TGTGCCAGCAGCTTGAGTACAGGGGGCGCGGGCAATCAGCCCCAGCATTTT
TRBV7-2,once,TRBJ2-3,.,CASSPPGRSGTDTQYF,TGTGCCAGCAGCCCTCCAGGGCGATCGGGCACAGATACGCAGTATTTT
TRBV7-2,.,TRBJ2-1,TRBD2,CASSLVGGGSYYNEQFF,TGTGCCAGCAGCTTAGTAGGCGGCGGGAGTTACTACAATGAGCAGTTCTTC
TRBV27,.,TRBJ2-1,.,CASSSTPQRSYNEQFF,TGTGCCAGCAGTTCAACCCCGCAGCGGAGCTACAATGAGCAGTTCTTC
TRBV6-6,.,TRBJ1-1,TRBD1,CANGDSLNTEAFF,TGTGCCAATGGGGACAGCCTGAACACTGAAGCTTTCTTT
TRBV20-1,.,TRBJ1-6,.,CRNARNSPLHF,TGCAGGAATGCGCGGAATTCACCCCTCCACTTT
TRBV5-8,.,TRBJ2-5,TRBD2,CASSFSGGRGETQYF,TGTGCCAGCAGCTTTTCTGGCGGGAGGGGAGAGACCCAGTACTTC
TRBV6-6,.,TRBJ1-4,.,CASSYVGQGGEKLFF,TGTGCCAGCAGTTACGTTGGGCAGGGAGGTGAAAAACTGTTTTTT
TRBV12-5,.,TRBJ1-5,.,CASGMGGAQPQHF,TGTGCTAGTGGCATGGGGGGGGCCCAGCCCCAGCATTTT
TRBV5-5,.,TRBJ1-3,.,CASSLGGQQSGNTIYF,TGTGCCAGCAGCTTGGGCGGACAGCAATCTGGAAACACCATATATTTT
TRBV7-8,.,TRBJ1-3,.,CASTLDSRHTIYF,TGTGCCAGCACCCTGGACAGTAGGCACACCATATATTTT
TRBV9,.,TRBJ1-2,TRBD1,CASTLSTYPLNRGANYGYTF,TGTGCCAGCACCCTGTCTACTTACCCTCTAAACAGGGGTGCTAACTATGGCTACACCTTC
TRBV19,.,TRBJ1-5,TRBD1,CASSRRGQGAQGGQPQHF,TGTGCCAGTAGTAGGAGAGGCCAGGGGGCCCAGGGCGGTCAGCCCCAGCATTTT
TRBV21-1,.,TRBJ2-6,.,CASARDRESSGANVLTF,TGTGCCAGCGCAAGGGACAGGGAATCCTCTGGGGCCAACGTCCTGACTTTC
TRBV28,.,TRBJ1-5,TRBD1,CASRGTGHQPQHF,TGTGCCAGCAGGGGGACAGGGCATCAGCCCCAGCATTTT
TRBV24-1,.,TRBJ2-7,TRBD2,CATSDSSGSYEQYF,TGTGCCACCAGTGACTCTAGCGGGTCATACGAGCAGTACTTC
TRBV9,.,TRBJ1-6,TRBD1,CASSVVWDRVFSPLHF,TGTGCCAGCAGCGTAGTTTGGGACAGGGTGTTCTCACCCCTCCACTTT
TRBV28,.,TRBJ2-3,TRBD2,CASRNPGPPPGLADYYRDTQYF,TGTGCCAGCAGGAATCCGGGGCCCCCTCCGGGACTAGCGGACTATTATAGAGATACGCAGTATTTT
TRBV7-2,.,TRBJ2-6,.,CASSSPKGLLTGANVLTF,TGTGCCAGCAGCTCACCCAAGGGACTCCTCACTGGGGCCAACGTCCTGACTTTC
TRBV7-9,.,TRBJ1-2,.,CASSLWQGGNYGYTF,TGTGCCAGCAGCTTATGGCAGGGAGGCAACTATGGCTACACCTTC
TRBV6-6,.,TRBJ2-7,TRBD1,CASGQGSGITAEQYF,TGTGCCAGCGGACAGGGGAGCGGGATAACGGCCGAGCAGTACTTC
TRBV28,once,TRBJ1-4,.,CASSLGFLGVFF,TGTGCCAGCAGTTTGGGATTTTTAGGGGTGTTTTTT
TRBV7-6,.,TRBJ2-1,.,CASSLASGVDSYNEQFF,TGTGCCAGCAGCTTAGCGTCGGGGGTTGACTCCTACAATGAGCAGTTCTTC
TRBV28,.,TRBJ2-5,TRBD2,CASSWPGLPIGETQYF,TGTGCCAGCAGTTGGCCGGGACTACCTATAGGAGAGACCCAGTACTTC
TRBV6-2/TRBV6-3,.,TRBJ2-5,TRBD1,CASSSTGLGETQYF,TGTGCCAGCAGTTCGACAGGGCTTGGGGAGACCCAGTACTTC
TRBV27,.,TRBJ2-5,TRBD2,CASSAYGGVRETQYF,TGTGCCAGCAGTGCTTATGGGGGGGTCCGGGAGACCCAGTACTTC
TRBV19,.,TRBJ2-2,.,CASSIPVGTGELFF,TGTGCCAGTAGTATACCGGTCGGGACCGGGGAGCTGTTTTTT
TRBV18,few,TRBJ2-5,.,CASSPGQGQETQYF,TGTGCCAGCTCACCGGGGCAGGGCCAAGAGACCCAGTACTTC
TRBV4-1,.,TRBJ2-6,.,CASSQVRGAVTRISGANVLTF,TGCGCCAGCAGCCAAGTTCGGGGGGCAGTTACGCGAATCTCTGGGGCCAACGTCCTGACTTTC
TRBV29-1,.,TRBJ2-7,.,CSGVIADPYEQYF,TGCAGCGGCGTCATAGCGGATCCCTACGAGCAGTACTTC
TRBV27,.,TRBJ1-5,.,CASSRQVYQPQHF,TGTGCCAGCAGCCGACAGGTTTATCAGCCCCAGCATTTT
TRBV10-3,.,TRBJ2-7,TRBD2,CAISEYGRPPLEQYF,TGTGCCATCAGTGAGTACGGGAGGCCCCCCCTCGAGCAGTACTTC
TRBV3-1/TRBV3-2,.,TRBJ2-5,.,CASSQCGENQETQYF,TGTGCCAGCAGCCAGTGCGGGGAAAACCAAGAGACCCAGTACTTC
TRBV6-5,.,TRBJ2-7,TRBD1,CASRQGSSYEQYF,TGTGCCAGCCGACAGGGGAGCTCCTACGAGCAGTACTTC
TRBV30,.,TRBJ2-5,.,CAWSVRVQETQYF,TGTGCCTGGAGTGTTCGGGTTCAAGAGACCCAGTACTTC
TRBV5-1,once,TRBJ2-3,.,CASSPSYSTDTQYF,TGCGCCAGCAGCCCCTCGTATTCCACAGATACGCAGTATTTT
TRBV10-2,.,TRBJ1-1,.,CASSEAGENTEAFF,TGCGCCAGCAGTGAAGCCGGGGAAAACACTGAAGCTTTCTTT